A selection of T cell receptor beta chains follows, all from one sample in a study of tumor and adjacent non-tumor tissue in lung cancer. One entry per CDR3 protein, called by TCRdb with MiXCR from the multiplex PCR reads. This sample carries approximately 100,000 distinct CDR3 sequences, around three fifths of them seen once, and the ten largest clones take roughly 19%. Sequenced material: distant non-tumor lung tissue. These TCRs come from a man aged 25-45 years with non-small cell lung cancer. The conserved cysteine and the conserved F or W are not part of the CDR3 here.

V	J	CDR3
TRBV11-2	TRBJ2-3	ASSTTIADTQY
TRBV20-1	TRBJ2-1	SAIDGLANEQF
TRBV7-9	TRBJ1-1	ASSRTGPLHEAF
TRBV20-1	TRBJ2-1	GARPGLPYNEQF
TRBV11-2	TRBJ2-7	ANRGPAYEQY
TRBV10-3	TRBJ1-3	AISDRAAEGTIY
TRBV29-1	TRBJ2-3	SVDPTGQGDSTDTQY
TRBV4-2	TRBJ2-1	ASSQDASGKANEQF
TRBV4-1	TRBJ2-6	ASSPCGVPSGANALT
TRBV11-3	TRBJ2-1	ASSPTPGDKQF
TRBV11-2	TRBJ1-5	ASSLHGNQPQH
TRBV6-1	TRBJ1-2	ASAEVGGYT
TRBV11-2	TRBJ1-1	VSSLGDGPNTEAF
TRBV24-1	TRBJ1-5	ATSARDRGDQPQH
TRBV20-1	TRBJ1-4	SAKDRFNDELF
TRBV6-5	TRBJ2-5	VSIPPGPQETQY
TRBV12-3/TRBV12-4	TRBJ2-7	ANSHRQGNHEQY
TRBV20-1	TRBJ2-7	SADPLGEICYDQY
TRBV20-1	TRBJ2-4	STEQGANIQY
TRBV20-1	TRBJ1-5	SAVLRGLGSKQPQH
TRBV29-1	TRBJ2-1	SVGKEYLDEQF
TRBV28	TRBJ2-1	ASRLGGACNEQF
TRBV12-5	TRBJ2-3	ASLPGQPTDTQY
TRBV20-1	TRBJ2-7	SARDFGTIGAYKQY
TRBV11-2	TRBJ2-1	SSTHYGRGGNEQF
TRBV11-3	TRBJ2-7	TSSLWLAGEESYEQY
TRBV20-1	TRBJ1-1	SVNPGTNTEAF
TRBV11-2	TRBJ2-3	ASSLTGAPTDTQY
TRBV12-3/TRBV12-4	TRBJ2-3	ASCLVDTQY